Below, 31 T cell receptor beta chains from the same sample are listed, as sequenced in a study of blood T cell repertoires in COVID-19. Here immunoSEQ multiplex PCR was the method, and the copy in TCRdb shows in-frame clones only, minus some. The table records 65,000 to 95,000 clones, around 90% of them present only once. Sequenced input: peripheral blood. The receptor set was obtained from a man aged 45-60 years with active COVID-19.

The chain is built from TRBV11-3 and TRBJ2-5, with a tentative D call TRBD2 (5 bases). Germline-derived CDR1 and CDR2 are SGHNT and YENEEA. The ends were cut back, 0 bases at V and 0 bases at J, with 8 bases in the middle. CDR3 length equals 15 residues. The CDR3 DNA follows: TGTGCCAGCAGCTTAGATCGGGGATACCAAGAGACCCAGTACTTC. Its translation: CASSLDRGYQETQYF.

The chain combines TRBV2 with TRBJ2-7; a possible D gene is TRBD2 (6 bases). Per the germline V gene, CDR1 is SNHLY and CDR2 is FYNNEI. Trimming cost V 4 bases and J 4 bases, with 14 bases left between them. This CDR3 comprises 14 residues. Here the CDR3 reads CASSVPPGTYEQYF. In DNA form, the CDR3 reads TGTGCCAGCAGTGTACCTCCAGGGACTTACGAGCAGTACTTC. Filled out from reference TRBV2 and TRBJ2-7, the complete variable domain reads EPEVTQTPSHQVTQMGQEVILRCVPISNHLYFYWYRQILGQKVEFLVSFYNNEISEKSEIFDDQFSVERPDGSNFTLKIRSTKLEDSAMYFCASSVPPGTYEQYFGPGTRLTVT.

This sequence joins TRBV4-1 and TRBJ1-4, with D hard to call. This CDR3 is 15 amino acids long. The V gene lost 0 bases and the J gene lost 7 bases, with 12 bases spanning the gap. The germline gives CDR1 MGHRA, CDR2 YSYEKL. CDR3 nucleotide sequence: TGCGCCAGCAGCCAAGAGGGGAGCTATAGTGAAAAACTGTTTTTT. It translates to CASSQEGSYSEKLFF.

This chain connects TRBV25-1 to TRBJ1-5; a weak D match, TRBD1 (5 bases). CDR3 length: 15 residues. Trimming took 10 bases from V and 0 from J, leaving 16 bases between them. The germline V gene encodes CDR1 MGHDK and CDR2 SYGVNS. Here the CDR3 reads CATQGREDSNQPQHF. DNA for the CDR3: TGTGCCACTCAGGGACGGGAGGATAGCAATCAGCCCCAGCATTTT.

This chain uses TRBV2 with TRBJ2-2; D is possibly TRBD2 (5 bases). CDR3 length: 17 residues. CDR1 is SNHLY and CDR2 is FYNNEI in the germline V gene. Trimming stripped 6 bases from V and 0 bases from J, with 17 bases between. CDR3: CASSLIPTGTNTGELFF. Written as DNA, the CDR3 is TGTGCCAGCAGCCTTATCCCTACCGGGACGAACACCGGGGAGCTGTTTTTT.

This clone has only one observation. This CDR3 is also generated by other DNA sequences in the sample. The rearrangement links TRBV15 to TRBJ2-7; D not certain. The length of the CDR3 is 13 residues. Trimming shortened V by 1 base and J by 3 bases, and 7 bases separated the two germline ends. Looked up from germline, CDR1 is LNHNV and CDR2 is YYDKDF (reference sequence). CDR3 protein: CATSRGGYYEQYF. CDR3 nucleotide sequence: TGTGCCACCAGCAGAGGCGGTTACTACGAGCAGTACTTC.

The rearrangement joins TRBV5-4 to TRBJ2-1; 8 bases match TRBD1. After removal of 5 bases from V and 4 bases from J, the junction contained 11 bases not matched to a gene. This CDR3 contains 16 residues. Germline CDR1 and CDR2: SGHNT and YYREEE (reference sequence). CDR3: CASRSTQGANYNEQFF. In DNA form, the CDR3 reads TGTGCCAGCAGATCTACTCAGGGGGCAAATTACAATGAGCAGTTCTTC.

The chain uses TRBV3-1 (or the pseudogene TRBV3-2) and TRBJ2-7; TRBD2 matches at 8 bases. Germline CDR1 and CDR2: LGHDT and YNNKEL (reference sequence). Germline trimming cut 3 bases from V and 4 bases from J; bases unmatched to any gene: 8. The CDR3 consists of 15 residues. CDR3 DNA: TGTGCCAGCAGCCAGGGAACTAGCGGACCGTACGAGCAGTACTTC. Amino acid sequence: CASSQGTSGPYEQYF.

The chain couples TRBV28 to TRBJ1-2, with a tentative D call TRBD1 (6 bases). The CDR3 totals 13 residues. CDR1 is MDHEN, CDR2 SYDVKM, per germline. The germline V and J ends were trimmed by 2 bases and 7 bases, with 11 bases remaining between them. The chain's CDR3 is CASSLGQSPGYTF. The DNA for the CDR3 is TGTGCCAGCAGTTTAGGACAGTCCCCTGGCTACACCTTC.

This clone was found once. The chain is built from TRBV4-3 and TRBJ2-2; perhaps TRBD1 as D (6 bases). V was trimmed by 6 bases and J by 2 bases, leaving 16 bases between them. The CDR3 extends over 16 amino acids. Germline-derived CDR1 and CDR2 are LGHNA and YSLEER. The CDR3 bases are TGCGCCAGCAGTCCCATGGGCAGGGGAAACACCGGGGAGCTGTTTTTT. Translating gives CASSPMGRGNTGELFF.

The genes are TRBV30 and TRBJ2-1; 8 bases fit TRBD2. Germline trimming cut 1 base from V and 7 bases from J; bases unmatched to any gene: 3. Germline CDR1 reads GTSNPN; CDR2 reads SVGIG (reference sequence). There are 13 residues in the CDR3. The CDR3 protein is CAWSAGGLNEQFF. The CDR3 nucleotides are TGTGCCTGGAGTGCGGGGGGGCTTAATGAGCAGTTCTTC.

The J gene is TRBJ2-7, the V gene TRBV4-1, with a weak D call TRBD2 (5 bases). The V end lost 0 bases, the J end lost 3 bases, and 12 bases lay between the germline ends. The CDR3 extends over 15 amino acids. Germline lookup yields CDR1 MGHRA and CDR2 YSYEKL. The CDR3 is CASSQEHRGYYEQYF. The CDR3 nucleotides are TGCGCCAGCAGCCAAGAACACCGAGGGTACTACGAGCAGTACTTC.

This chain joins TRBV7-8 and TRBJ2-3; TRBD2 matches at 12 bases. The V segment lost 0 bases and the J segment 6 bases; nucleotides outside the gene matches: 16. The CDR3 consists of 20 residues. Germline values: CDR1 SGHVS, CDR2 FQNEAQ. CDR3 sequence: CASSLARASGGAIPGDTQYF. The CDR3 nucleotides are TGTGCCAGCAGCTTAGCTAGGGCTAGCGGGGGGGCAATCCCCGGGGATACGCAGTATTTT.

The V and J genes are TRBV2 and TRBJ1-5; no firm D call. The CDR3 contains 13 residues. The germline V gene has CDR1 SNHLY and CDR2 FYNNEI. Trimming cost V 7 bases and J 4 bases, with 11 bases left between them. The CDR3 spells CASKTEENQPQHF. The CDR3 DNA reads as TGTGCCAGCAAGACTGAGGAAAATCAGCCCCAGCATTTT. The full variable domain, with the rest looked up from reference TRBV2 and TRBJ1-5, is EPEVTQTPSHQVTQMGQEVILRCVPISNHLYFYWYRQILGQKVEFLVSFYNNEISEKSEIFDDQFSVERPDGSNFTLKIRSTKLEDSAMYFCASKTEENQPQHFGDGTRLSIL.

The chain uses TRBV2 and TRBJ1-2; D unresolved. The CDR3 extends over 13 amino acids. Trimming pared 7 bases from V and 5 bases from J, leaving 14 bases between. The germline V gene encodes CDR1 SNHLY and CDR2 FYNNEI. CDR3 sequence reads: CASTDGEVYGYTF. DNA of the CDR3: TGTGCCAGCACGGACGGGGAAGTATATGGCTACACCTTC.

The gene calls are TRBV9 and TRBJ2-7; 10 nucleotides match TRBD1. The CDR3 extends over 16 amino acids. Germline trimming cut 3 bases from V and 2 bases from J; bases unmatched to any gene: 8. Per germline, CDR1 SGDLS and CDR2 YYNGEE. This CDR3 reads CASSAGAGTGAYEQYF. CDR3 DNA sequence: TGTGCCAGCAGCGCCGGGGCCGGGACAGGGGCCTACGAGCAGTACTTC.

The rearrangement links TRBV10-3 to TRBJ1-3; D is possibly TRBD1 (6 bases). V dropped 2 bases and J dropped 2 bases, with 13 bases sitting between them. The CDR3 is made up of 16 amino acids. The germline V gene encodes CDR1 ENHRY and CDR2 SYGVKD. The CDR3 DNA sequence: TGTGCCATCAGTGAGATGTCAGGGGTTCCTGGAAACACCATATATTTT. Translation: CAISEMSGVPGNTIYF.

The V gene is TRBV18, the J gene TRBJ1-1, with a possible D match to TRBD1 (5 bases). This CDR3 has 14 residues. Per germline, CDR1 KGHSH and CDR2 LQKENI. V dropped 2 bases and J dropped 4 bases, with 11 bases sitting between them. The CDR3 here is CASSPAGGTTEAFF. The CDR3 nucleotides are TGTGCCAGCTCACCAGCCGGGGGGACCACTGAAGCTTTCTTT. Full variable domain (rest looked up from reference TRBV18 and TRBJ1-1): NAGVMQNPRHLVRRRGQEARLRCSPMKGHSHVYWYRQLPEEGLKFMVYLQKENIIDESGMPKERFSAEFPKEGPSILRIQQVVRGDSAAYFCASSPAGGTTEAFFGQGTRLTVV.

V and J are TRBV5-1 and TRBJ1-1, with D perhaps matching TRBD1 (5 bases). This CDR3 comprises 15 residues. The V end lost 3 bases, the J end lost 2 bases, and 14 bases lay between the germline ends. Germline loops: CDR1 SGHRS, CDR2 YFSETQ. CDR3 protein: CASSSSGVANTEAFF. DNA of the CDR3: TGCGCCAGCAGCTCCTCGGGGGTTGCAAACACTGAAGCTTTCTTT.

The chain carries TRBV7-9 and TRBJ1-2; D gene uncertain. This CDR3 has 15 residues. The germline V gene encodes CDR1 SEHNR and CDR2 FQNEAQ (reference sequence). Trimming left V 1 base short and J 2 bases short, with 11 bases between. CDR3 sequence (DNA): TGTGCCAGCAGCTTAGGACAAGTAGTAAACTATGGCTACACCTTC. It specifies CASSLGQVVNYGYTF.

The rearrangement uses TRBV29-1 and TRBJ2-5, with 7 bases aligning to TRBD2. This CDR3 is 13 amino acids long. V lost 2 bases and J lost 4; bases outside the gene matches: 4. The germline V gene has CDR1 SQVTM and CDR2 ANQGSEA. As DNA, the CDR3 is TGCAGCGTTGAACGGGGGGTAGGAGAGACCCAGTACTTC. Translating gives CSVERGVGETQYF.

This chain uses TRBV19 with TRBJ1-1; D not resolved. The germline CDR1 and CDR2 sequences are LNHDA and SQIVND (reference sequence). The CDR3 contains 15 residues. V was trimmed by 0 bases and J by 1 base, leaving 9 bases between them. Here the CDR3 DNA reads TGTGCCAGTAGTATAGACCCTCCCCCGAACACTGAAGCTTTCTTT. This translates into CASSIDPPPNTEAFF.

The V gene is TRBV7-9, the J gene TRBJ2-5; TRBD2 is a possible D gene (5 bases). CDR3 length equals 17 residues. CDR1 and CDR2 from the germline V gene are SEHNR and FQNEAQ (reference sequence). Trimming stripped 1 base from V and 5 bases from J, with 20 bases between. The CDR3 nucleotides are TGTGCCAGCAGCTTAGTAGGCCGGGAAAAGTTTAGGGAGACCCAGTACTTC. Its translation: CASSLVGREKFRETQYF. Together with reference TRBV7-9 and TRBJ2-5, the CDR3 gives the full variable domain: DTGVSQNPRHKITKRGQNVTFRCDPISEHNRLYWYRQTLGQGPEFLTYFQNEAQLEKSRLLSDRFSAERPKGSFSTLEIQRTEQGDSAMYLCASSLVGREKFRETQYFGPGTRLLVL.

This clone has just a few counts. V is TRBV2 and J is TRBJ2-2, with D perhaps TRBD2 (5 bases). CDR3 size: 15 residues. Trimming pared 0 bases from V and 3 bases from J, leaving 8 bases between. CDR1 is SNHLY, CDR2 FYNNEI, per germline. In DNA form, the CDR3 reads TGTGCCAGCAGTGAAGCTCGGGGATACACCGGGGAGCTGTTTTTT. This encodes CASSEARGYTGELFF.

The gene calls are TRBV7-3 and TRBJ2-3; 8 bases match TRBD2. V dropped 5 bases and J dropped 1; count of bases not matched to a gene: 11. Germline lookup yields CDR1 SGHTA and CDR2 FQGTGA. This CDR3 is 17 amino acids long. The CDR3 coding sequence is TGTGCCAGCAGCGCCTCTTTCGGGGGGGCTCGCACAGATACGCAGTATTTT. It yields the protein CASSASFGGARTDTQYF.

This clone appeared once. The chain's CDR3 is CASSLARSGKTTNEKLFF. As DNA, the CDR3 is TGTGCCAGCAGCTTGGCCCGCTCAGGGAAGACAACTAATGAAAAACTGTTTTTT. The chain couples TRBV5-4 to TRBJ1-4, with D possibly matching TRBD1 (5 bases). Germline CDR1 is SGHNT and CDR2 is YYREEE (reference sequence). Trimming shortened V by 0 bases and J by 0 bases, and 15 bases separated the two germline ends. The CDR3 has 18 residues.

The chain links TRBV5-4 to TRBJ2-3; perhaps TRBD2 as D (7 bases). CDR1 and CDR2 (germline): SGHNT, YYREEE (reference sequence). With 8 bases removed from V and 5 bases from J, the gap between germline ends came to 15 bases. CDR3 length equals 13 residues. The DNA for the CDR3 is TGTGCCAGTAGGGGGGGGCGCGGAGATACGCAGTATTTT. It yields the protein CASRGGRGDTQYF.

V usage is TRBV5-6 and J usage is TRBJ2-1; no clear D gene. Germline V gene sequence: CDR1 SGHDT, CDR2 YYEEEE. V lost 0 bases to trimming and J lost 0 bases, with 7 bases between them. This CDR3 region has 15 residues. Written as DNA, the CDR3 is TGTGCCAGCAGCTTGGAACACAGCTCCTACAATGAGCAGTTCTTC. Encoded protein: CASSLEHSSYNEQFF.

In DNA, the CDR3 is TGTGCCAGCAGCCTCTTAGCGGGGGTATCTACGCAGTATTTT. It yields the protein CASSLLAGVSTQYF. The V call is TRBV7-2, the J call TRBJ2-3; 9 nucleotides match TRBD2. In germline, CDR1 is SGHTA, CDR2 FQGNSA. Losses at the gene ends were 5 bases for V and 8 bases for J; bases not matched to a gene: 8. The CDR3 covers 14 residues.

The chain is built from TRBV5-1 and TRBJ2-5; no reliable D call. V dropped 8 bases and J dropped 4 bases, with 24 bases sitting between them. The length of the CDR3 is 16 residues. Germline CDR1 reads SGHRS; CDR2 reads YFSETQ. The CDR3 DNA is TGCGCCAGTAGTGCCGTGAGGAATTCCTTGGGAGAGACCCAGTACTTC. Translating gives CASSAVRNSLGETQYF.

The CDR3 DNA reads as TGTGCCAGCAGCCCGGGACAGGGGTTTTTCTATGGCTACACCTTC. This translates into CASSPGQGFFYGYTF. The J gene is TRBJ1-2, the V gene TRBV11-2; 10 bases fit TRBD1. The J segment lost 4 bases and the V segment lost 5 bases, leaving 7 bases of the junction unmatched. This CDR3 is built from 15 residues. Germline CDR1 and CDR2: SGHAT and FQNNGV.